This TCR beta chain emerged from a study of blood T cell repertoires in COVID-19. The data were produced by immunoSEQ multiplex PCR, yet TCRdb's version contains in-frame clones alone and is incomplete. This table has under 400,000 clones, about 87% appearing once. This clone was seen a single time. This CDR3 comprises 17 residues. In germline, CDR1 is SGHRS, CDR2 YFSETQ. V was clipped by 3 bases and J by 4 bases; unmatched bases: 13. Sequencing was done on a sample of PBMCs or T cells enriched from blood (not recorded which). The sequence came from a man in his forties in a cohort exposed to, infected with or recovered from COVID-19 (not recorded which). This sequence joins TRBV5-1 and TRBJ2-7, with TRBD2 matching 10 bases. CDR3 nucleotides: TGCGCCAGCAGCTCCCTCTCGTTGACAGCGGGAGGGTACGAGCAGTACTTC. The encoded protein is CASSSLSLTAGGYEQYF. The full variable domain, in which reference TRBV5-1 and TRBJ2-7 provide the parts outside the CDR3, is KAGVTQTPRYLIKTRGQQVTLSCSPISGHRSVSWYQQTPGQGLQFLFEYFSETQRNKGNFPGRFSGRQFSNSRSEMNVSTLELGDSALYLCASSSLSLTAGGYEQYFGPGTRLTVT.